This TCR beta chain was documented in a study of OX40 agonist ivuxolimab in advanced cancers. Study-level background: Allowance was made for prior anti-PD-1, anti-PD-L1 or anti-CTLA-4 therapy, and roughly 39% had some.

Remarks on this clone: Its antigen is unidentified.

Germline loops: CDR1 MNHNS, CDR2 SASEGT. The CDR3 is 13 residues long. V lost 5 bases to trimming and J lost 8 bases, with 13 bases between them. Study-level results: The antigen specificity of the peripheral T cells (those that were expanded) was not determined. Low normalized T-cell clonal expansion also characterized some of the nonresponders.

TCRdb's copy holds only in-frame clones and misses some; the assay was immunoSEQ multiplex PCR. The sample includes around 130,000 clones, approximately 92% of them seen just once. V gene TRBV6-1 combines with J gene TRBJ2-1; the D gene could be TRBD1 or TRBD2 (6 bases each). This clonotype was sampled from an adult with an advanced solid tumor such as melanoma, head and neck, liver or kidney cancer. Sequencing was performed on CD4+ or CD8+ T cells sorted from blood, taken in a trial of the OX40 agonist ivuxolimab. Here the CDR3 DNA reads TGTGCCAGCAGTAACCTGGGGGGCCATGAGCAGTTCTTC. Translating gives CASSNLGGHEQFF.